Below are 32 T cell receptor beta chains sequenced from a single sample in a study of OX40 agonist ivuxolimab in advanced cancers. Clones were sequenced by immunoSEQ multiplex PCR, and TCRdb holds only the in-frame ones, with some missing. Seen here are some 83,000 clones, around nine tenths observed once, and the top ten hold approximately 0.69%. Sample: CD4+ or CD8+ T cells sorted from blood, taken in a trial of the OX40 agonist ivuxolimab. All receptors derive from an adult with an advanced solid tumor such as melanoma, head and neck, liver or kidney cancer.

CDR3 nucleotides: TGCGCCAGCAGCTTGGCACCGGGACAGGGCAATGAGCAGTTCTTC. Amino acids: CASSLAPGQGNEQFF. The chain couples TRBV5-1 to TRBJ2-1; 9 bases align to TRBD1. Losses at the gene ends were 0 bases for V and 6 bases for J; bases not matched to a gene: 4. Per the germline V gene, CDR1 is SGHRS and CDR2 is YFSETQ. This CDR3 has 15 residues.

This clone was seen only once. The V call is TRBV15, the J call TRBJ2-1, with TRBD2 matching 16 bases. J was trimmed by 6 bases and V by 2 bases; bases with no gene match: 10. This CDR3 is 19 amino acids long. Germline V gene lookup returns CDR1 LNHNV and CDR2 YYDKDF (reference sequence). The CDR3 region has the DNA TGTGCCACCAGCAGATGGGGACTAGCGGGAGGGACGGGGGGCAATGAGCAGTTCTTC. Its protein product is CATSRWGLAGGTGGNEQFF.

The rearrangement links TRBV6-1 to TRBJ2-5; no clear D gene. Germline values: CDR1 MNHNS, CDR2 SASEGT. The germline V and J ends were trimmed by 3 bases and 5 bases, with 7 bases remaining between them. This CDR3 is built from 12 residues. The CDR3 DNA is TGTGCCAGCAGTGAGCGCAGGGAGACCCAGTACTTC. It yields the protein CASSERRETQYF.

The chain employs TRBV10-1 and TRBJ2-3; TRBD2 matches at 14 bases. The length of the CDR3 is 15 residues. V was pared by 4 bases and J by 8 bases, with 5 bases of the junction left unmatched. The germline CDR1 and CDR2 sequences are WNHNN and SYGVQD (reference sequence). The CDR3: CASSVTGTSGGTQYF. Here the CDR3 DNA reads TGCGCCAGCAGTGTAACCGGGACTAGCGGGGGTACGCAGTATTTT.

The CDR3: CASRPGLAGGLSYNEQFF. In DNA form, the CDR3 reads TGTGCCAGCAGGCCGGGACTAGCGGGAGGGCTCTCCTACAATGAGCAGTTCTTC. The V call is TRBV11-3, the J call TRBJ2-1, with TRBD2 identical over 16 bases. The V gene end was trimmed by 6 bases and the J gene end by 0 bases; junction bases not matched to a gene: 5. CDR3 length: 18 amino acids. CDR1 and CDR2 (germline): SGHNT, YENEEA.

CDR3 bases: TGTGCCAGCAGTCTCAACATGTACGAGCAGTACTTC. Translation gives CASSLNMYEQYF. This chain uses TRBV28 with TRBJ2-7, with unresolved D. CDR3 size: 12 residues. V gave up 5 bases and J gave up 4 bases, with 9 bases separating them. Germline-derived CDR1 and CDR2 are MDHEN and SYDVKM.

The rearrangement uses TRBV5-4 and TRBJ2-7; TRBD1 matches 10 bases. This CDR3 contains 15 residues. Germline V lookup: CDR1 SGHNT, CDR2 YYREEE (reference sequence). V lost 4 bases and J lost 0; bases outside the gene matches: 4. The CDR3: CASSQGQGSSYEQYF. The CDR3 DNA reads TGTGCCAGCAGCCAGGGACAGGGGAGCTCCTACGAGCAGTACTTC.

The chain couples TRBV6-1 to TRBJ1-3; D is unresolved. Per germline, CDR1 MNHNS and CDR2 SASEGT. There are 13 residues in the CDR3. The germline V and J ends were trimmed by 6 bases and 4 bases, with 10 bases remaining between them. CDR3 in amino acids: CASREGAGNTIYF. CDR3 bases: TGTGCCAGCAGAGAGGGTGCCGGAAACACCATATATTTT.

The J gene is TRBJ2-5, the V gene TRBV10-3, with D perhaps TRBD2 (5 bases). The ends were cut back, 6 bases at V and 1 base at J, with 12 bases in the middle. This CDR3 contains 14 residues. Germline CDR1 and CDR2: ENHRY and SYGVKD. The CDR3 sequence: CAISPSSFQETQYF. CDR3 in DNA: TGTGCCATCAGCCCTAGCAGCTTCCAAGAGACCCAGTACTTC.

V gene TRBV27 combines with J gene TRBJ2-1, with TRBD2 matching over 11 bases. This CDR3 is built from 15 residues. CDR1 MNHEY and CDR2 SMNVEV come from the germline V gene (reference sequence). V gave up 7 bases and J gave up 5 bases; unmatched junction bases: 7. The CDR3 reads CASTFLAGGNNEQFF. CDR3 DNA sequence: TGTGCCAGCACCTTCCTAGCGGGAGGAAACAATGAGCAGTTCTTC.

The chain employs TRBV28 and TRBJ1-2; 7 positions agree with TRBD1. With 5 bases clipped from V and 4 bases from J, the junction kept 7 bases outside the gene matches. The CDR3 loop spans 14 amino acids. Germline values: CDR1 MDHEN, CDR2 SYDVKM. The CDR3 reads CASSRRQGGYGYTF. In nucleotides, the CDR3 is TGTGCCAGCAGTCGTAGACAGGGTGGCTATGGCTACACCTTC.

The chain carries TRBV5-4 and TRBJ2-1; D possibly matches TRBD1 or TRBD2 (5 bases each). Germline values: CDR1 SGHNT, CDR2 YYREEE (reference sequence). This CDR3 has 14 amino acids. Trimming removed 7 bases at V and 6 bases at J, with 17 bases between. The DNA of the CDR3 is TGTGCCAGCGTTGGGGCGCTAGGAGGCAATGAGCAGTTCTTC. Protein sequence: CASVGALGGNEQFF. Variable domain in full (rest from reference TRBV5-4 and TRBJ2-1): ETGVTQSPTHLIKTRGQQVTLRCSSQSGHNTVSWYQQALGQGPQFIFQYYREEENGRGNFPPRFSGLQFPNYSSELNVNALELDDSALYLCASVGALGGNEQFFGPGTRLTVL.

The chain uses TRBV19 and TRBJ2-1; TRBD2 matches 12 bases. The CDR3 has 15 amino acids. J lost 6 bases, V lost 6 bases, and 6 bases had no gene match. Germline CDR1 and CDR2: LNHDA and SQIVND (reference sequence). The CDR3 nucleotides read TGTGCCAGTAGGGTACCGGGACTAGCGGGCAATGAGCAGTTCTTC. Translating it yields CASRVPGLAGNEQFF. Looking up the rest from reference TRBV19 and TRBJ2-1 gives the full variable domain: DGGITQSPKYLFRKEGQNVTLSCEQNLNHDAMYWYRQDPGQGLRLIYYSQIVNDFQKGDIAEGYSVSREKKESFPLTVTSAQKNPTAFYLCASRVPGLAGNEQFFGPGTRLTVL.

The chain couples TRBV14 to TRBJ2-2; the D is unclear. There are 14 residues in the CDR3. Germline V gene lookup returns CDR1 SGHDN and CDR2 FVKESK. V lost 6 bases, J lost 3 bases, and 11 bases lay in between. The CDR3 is CASSRLLYTGELFF. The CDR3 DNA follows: TGTGCCAGCAGTCGCCTACTCTACACCGGGGAGCTGTTTTTT.

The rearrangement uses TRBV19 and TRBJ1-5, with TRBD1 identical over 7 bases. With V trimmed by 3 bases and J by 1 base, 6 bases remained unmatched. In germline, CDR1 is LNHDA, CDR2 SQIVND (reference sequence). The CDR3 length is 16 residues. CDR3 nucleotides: TGTGCCAGTAGTATGTGGAGGGGGCAAAGCAATCAGCCCCAGCATTTT. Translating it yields CASSMWRGQSNQPQHF.

CDR3 amino acids: CASSSRAQANTEAFF. The DNA of the CDR3 is TGTGCCAGCAGTTCCAGGGCACAGGCGAACACTGAAGCTTTCTTT. This chain joins TRBV27 and TRBJ1-1; D possibly corresponds to TRBD1 (5 bases). Trimming removed 4 bases at V and 1 base at J, with 13 bases between. Germline lookup yields CDR1 MNHEY and CDR2 SMNVEV (reference sequence). The CDR3 totals 15 residues.

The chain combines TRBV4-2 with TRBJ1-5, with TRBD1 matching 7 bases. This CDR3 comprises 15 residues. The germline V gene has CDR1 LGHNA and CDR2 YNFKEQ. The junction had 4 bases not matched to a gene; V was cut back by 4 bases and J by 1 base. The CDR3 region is CASSPKTGSNQPQHF. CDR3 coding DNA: TGTGCCAGCAGCCCAAAGACAGGGAGCAATCAGCCCCAGCATTTT.

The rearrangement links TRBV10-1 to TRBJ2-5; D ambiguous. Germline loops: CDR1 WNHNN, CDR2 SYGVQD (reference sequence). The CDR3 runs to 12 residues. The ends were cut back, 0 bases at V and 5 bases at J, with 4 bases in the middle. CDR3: CASSESWETQYF. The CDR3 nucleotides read TGCGCCAGCAGTGAGTCTTGGGAGACCCAGTACTTC.

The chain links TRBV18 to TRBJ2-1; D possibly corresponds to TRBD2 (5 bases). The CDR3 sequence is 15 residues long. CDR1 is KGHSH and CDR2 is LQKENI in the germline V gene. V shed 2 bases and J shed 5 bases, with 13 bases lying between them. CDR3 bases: TGTGCCAGCTCACCAACTGTCACGGGAAACAATGAGCAGTTCTTC. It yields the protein CASSPTVTGNNEQFF.

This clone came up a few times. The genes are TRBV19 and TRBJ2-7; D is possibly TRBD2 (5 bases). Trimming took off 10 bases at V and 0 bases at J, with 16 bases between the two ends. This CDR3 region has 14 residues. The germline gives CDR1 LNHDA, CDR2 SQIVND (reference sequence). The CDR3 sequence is CATRRWWDSYEQYF. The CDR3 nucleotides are TGTGCCACCAGGAGGTGGTGGGACTCCTACGAGCAGTACTTC.

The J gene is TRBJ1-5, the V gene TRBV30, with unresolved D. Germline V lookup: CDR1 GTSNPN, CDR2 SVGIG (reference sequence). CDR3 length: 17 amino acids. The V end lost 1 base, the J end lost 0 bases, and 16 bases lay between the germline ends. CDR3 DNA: TGTGCCTGGAGTGGGCCCGAAGGGTCACATAGCAATCAGCCCCAGCATTTT. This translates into CAWSGPEGSHSNQPQHF.

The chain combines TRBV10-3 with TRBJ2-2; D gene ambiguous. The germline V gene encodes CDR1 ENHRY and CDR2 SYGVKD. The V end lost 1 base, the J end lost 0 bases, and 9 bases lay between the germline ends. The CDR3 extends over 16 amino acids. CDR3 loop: CAISEWSVPNTGELFF. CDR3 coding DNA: TGTGCCATCAGTGAGTGGTCGGTCCCGAACACCGGGGAGCTGTTTTTT.

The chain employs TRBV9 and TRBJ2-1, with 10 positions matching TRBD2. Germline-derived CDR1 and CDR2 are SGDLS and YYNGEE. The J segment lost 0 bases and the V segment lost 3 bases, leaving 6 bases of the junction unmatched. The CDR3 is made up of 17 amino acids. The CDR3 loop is CASSGTSGRSSYNEQFF. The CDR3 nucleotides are TGTGCCAGCAGCGGGACTAGCGGACGGTCCTCCTACAATGAGCAGTTCTTC. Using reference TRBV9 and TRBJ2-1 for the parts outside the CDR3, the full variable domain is DSGVTQTPKHLITATGQRVTLRCSPRSGDLSVYWYQQSLDQGLQFLIQYYNGEERAKGNILERFSAQQFPDLHSELNLSSLELGDSALYFCASSGTSGRSSYNEQFFGPGTRLTVL.

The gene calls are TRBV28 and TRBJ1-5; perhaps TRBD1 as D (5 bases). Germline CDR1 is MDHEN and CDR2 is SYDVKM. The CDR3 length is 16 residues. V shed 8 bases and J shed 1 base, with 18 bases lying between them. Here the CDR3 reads CASGSPGTVSNQPQHF. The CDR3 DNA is TGTGCCAGCGGGTCCCCAGGGACGGTAAGCAATCAGCCCCAGCATTTT.

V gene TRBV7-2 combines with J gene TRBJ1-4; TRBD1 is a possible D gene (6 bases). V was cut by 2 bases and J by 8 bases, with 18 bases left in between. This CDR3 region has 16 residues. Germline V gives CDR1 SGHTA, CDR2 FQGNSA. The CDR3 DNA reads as TGTGCCAGCAGCTTAAAATTTGACCTTGGGGGCGAAAAACTGTTTTTT. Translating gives CASSLKFDLGGEKLFF.

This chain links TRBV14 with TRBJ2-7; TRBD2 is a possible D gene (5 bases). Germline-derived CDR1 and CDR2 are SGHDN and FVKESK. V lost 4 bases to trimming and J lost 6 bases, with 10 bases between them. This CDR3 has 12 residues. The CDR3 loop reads CASSPQRSEQYF. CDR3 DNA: TGTGCCAGCAGCCCCCAGCGGAGCGAGCAGTACTTC.

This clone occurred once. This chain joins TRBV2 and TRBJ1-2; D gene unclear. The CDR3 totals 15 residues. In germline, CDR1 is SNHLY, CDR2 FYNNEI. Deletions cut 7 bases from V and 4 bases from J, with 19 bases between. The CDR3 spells CASNKFPRDAYGYTF. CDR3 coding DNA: TGTGCCAGCAATAAGTTTCCTAGGGATGCCTATGGCTACACCTTC. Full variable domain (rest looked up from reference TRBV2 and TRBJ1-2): EPEVTQTPSHQVTQMGQEVILRCVPISNHLYFYWYRQILGQKVEFLVSFYNNEISEKSEIFDDQFSVERPDGSNFTLKIRSTKLEDSAMYFCASNKFPRDAYGYTFGSGTRLTVV.

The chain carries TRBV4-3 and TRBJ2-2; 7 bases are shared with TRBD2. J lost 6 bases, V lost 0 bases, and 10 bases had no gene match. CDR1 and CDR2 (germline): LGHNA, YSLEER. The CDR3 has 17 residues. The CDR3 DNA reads TGCGCCAGCAGCCAAGATGAAGAGGCAGGGAGGGCCGGGGAGCTGTTTTTT. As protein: CASSQDEEAGRAGELFF.

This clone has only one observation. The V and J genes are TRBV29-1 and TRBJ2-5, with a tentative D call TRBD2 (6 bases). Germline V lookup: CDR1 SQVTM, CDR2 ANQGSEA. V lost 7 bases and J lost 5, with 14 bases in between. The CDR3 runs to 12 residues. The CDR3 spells CSGEEGTETQYF. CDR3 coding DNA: TGCAGCGGGGAGGAAGGGACGGAGACCCAGTACTTC.

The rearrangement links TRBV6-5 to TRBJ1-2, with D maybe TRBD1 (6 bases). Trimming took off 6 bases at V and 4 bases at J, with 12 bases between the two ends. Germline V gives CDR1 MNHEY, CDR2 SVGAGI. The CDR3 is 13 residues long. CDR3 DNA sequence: TGTGCCAGCAGCTTCGAGGGGGTCTATGGCTACACCTTC. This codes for CASSFEGVYGYTF.

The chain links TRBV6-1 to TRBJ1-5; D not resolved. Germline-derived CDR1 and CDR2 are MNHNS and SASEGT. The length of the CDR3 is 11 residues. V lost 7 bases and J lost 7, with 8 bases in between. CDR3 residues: CASKANQPQHF. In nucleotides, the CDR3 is TGTGCCAGCAAAGCAAACCAGCCCCAGCATTTT.

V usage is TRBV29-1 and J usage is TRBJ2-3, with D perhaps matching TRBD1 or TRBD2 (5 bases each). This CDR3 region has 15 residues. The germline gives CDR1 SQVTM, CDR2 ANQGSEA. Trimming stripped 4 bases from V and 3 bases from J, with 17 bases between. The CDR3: CSVVVSARGTDTQYF. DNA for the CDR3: TGCAGCGTTGTAGTTTCAGCGAGGGGAACAGATACGCAGTATTTT.